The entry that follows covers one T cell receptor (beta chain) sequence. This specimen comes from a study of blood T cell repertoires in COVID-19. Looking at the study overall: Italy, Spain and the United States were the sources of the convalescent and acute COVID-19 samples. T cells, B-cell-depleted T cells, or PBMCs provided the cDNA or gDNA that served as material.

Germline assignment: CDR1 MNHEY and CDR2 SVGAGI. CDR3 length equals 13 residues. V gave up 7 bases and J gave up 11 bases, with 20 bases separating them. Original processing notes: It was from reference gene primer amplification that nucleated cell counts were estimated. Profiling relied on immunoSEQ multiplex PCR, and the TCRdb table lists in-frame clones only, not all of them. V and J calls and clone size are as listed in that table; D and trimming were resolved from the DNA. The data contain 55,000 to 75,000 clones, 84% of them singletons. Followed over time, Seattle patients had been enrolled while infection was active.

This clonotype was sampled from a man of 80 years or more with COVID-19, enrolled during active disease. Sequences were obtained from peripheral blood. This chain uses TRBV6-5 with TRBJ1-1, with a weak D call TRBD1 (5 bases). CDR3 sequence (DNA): TGTGCCAGCACAGGGCAGAACATTAAGTGGGCTTTCTTT. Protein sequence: CASTGQNIKWAFF.